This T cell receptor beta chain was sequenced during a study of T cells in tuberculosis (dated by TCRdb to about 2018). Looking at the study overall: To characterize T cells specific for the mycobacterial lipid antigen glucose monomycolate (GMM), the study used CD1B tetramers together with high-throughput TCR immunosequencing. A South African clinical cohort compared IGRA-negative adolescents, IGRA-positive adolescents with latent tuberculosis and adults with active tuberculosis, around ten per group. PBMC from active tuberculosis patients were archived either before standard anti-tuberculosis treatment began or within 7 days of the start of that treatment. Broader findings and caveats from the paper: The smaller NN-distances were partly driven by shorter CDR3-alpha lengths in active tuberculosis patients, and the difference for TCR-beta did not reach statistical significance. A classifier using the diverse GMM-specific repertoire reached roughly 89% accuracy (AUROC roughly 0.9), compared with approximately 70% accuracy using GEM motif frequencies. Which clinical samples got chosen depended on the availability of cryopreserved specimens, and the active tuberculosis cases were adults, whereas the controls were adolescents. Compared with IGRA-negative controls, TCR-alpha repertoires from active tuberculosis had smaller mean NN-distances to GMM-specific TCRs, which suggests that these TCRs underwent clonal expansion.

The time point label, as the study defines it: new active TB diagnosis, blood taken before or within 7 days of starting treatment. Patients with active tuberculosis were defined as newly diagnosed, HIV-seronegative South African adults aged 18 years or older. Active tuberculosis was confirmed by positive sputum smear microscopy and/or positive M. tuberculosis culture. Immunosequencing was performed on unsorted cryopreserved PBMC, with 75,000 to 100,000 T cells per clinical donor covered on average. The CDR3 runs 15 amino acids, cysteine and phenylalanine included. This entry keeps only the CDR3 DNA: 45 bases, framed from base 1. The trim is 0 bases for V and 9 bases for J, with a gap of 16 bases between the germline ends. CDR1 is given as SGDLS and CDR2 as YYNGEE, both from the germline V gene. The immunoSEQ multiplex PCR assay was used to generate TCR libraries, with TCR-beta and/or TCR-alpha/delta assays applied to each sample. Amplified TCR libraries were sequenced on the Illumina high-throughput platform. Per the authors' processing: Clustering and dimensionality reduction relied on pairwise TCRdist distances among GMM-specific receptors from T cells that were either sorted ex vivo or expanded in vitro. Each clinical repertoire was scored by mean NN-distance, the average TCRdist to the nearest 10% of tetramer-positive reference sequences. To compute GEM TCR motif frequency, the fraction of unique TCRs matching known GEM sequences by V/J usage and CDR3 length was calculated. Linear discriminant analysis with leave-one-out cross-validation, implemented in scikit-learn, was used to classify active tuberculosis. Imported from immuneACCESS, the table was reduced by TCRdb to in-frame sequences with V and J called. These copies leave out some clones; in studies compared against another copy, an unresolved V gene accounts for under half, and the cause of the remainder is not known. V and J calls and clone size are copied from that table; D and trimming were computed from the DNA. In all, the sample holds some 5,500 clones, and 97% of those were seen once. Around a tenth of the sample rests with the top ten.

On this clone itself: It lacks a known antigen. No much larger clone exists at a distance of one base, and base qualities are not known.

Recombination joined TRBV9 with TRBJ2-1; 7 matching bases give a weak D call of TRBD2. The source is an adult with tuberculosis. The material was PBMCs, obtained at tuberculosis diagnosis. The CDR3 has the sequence CASSVGPLRGAEQFF. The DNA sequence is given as TGTGCCAGCAGCGTAGGGCCCCTCCGGGGGGCTGAGCAGTTCTTC. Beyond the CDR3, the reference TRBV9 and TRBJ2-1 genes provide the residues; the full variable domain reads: DSGVTQTPKHLITATGQRVTLRCSPRSGDLSVYWYQQSLDQGLQFLIQYYNGEERAKGNILERFSAQQFPDLHSELNLSSLELGDSALYFCASSVGPLRGAEQFFGPGTRLTVL.